Listed below are T cell receptor beta chains from one sample, sequenced in a study of control samples from healthy donors and cancer patients. TCRdb keeps only in-frame clones here, not all; method: immunoSEQ multiplex PCR. Of 80,000 to 100,000 clones in the sample, about 80% were seen once. Input material: blood. The receptors were gathered from a woman between 25 and 40 years old in good health. The conserved cysteine and the conserved F or W are not part of the CDR3 here.

J gene | V gene | CDR3 protein
TRBJ2-3 | TRBV10-2 | ASSESSSTDTQY
TRBJ1-1 | TRBV19 | ASSPGDRNTEAF
TRBJ1-1 | TRBV14 | ASSRRRGEMNTEAF
TRBJ1-6 | TRBV5-1 | ASRPSGSSYNSPLH
TRBJ2-7 | TRBV4-3 | ASSQELGPYEQY
TRBJ2-2 | TRBV5-6 | ASSLRGTGDTGELF
TRBJ2-1 | TRBV10-2 | ASSPDRGSYNEQF
TRBJ2-7 | TRBV19 | ASSITSSEQY
TRBJ2-3 | TRBV19 | ASSIRTGGSTDTQY
TRBJ2-1 | TRBV25-1 | ASSELIGQGADNEQF
TRBJ1-1 | TRBV19 | ASRTGGWTEAF
TRBJ2-1 | TRBV4-2 | ASSQETRSSSYNEQF
TRBJ1-5 | TRBV19 | ATADRRDQPQH
TRBJ2-5 | TRBV6-1 | ASSELAGGQETQY
TRBJ2-1 | TRBV6-6 | ASSQGGGPYNEQF